This TCR beta chain was captured by sequencing in a study of cytomegalovirus exposure and HLA in healthy donors. In germline, CDR1 is SGHAT, CDR2 FQNNGV. This CDR3 is built from 14 residues. Trimming pared 1 base from V and 4 bases from J, leaving 10 bases between. PCR used 60 Vbeta primers and 13 Jbeta primers. TCRdb's copy holds only in-frame clones and misses some; the assay was immunoSEQ multiplex PCR. Counted here are 85,000 to 130,000 clones, roughly 74% occurring once; the ten biggest clones make up 2.5%. V usage is TRBV11-2 and J usage is TRBJ1-1, with unresolved D. The receptor was isolated from a man aged 35-49 years in good health and CMV-seronegative. What was sequenced was PBMCs. The CDR3 protein is CASSLVRRGTEAFF. CDR3 DNA: TGTGCCAGCAGCTTAGTCCGTAGAGGCACTGAAGCTTTCTTT.